The 27 T cell receptor beta chains below all came from one sample that was sequenced in a study of OX40 agonist ivuxolimab in advanced cancers. The protocol was immunoSEQ multiplex PCR, while the TCRdb copy is restricted to in-frame clones and leaves out a portion. Of 65,000 to 95,000 clones in the sample, under 90% are singletons; the top ten hold around 0.5%. The input for sequencing was CD4+ or CD8+ T cells sorted from blood, taken in a trial of the OX40 agonist ivuxolimab. These TCRs come from an adult with an advanced solid tumor such as melanoma, head and neck, liver or kidney cancer.

The chain recombines TRBV18 with TRBJ1-1; D is undetermined. V gave up 0 bases and J gave up 4 bases, with 12 bases separating them. CDR1 is KGHSH, CDR2 LQKENI, per germline. The CDR3 totals 15 residues. CDR3 bases: TGTGCCAGCTCACCACCGAGCTTAGGGATCACTGAAGCTTTCTTT. This encodes CASSPPSLGITEAFF.

V usage is TRBV6-5 and J usage is TRBJ1-6; possibly TRBD1 for D (6 bases). V was shortened by 6 bases and J by 13 bases, with 16 bases between the two germline ends. The CDR3 covers 13 residues. The germline CDR1 and CDR2 sequences are MNHEY and SVGAGI. This chain's CDR3 is CASRQQGSRPLHF. The CDR3 DNA sequence: TGTGCCAGCAGGCAACAGGGCAGTCGCCCCCTCCACTTT.

The rearrangement joins TRBV30 to TRBJ1-6; possible D gene TRBD1, 5 bases. CDR1 GTSNPN and CDR2 SVGIG come from the germline V gene (reference sequence). The V gene lost 3 bases and the J gene lost 5 bases, with 8 bases spanning the gap. This CDR3 is 13 amino acids long. The CDR3 coding sequence is TGTGCCTGGAGACAGGTGCATAATTCACCCCTCCACTTT. Translation: CAWRQVHNSPLHF.

The chain couples TRBV19 to TRBJ2-7; TRBD1 aligns across 7 bases. This CDR3 is 13 amino acids long. CDR1 LNHDA and CDR2 SQIVND come from the germline V gene (reference sequence). J was trimmed by 6 bases and V by 5 bases; bases with no gene match: 7. The CDR3 reads CASSSNRGTEQYF. CDR3 nucleotide sequence: TGTGCCAGTAGTTCCAACAGGGGCACCGAGCAGTACTTC.

This sequence joins TRBV7-9 and TRBJ2-1, with 8 bases lining up with TRBD1. Germline CDR1 is SEHNR and CDR2 is FQNEAQ (reference sequence). The CDR3 runs 16 residues. V was pared by 4 bases and J by 2 bases, with 7 bases of the junction left unmatched. The CDR3 sequence is CASSSETGVTYNEQFF. CDR3 coding DNA: TGTGCCAGCAGCTCTGAGACAGGGGTCACCTACAATGAGCAGTTCTTC.

The rearrangement uses TRBV13 and TRBJ1-2; no clear D. The V end lost 5 bases, the J end lost 4 bases, and 20 bases lay between the germline ends. CDR3 length equals 16 residues. Germline CDR1 is PRHDT and CDR2 is FYEKMQ (reference sequence). CDR3 sequence reads: CASSRVRAGYGYGYTF. The CDR3, as DNA: TGTGCCAGCAGCCGAGTAAGGGCGGGCTACGGCTATGGCTACACCTTC.

The J gene is TRBJ2-2, the V gene TRBV4-3; D ambiguous. The ends were cut back, 2 bases at V and 2 bases at J, with 9 bases in the middle. Looked up from germline, CDR1 is LGHNA and CDR2 is YSLEER. CDR3 size: 15 residues. CDR3 sequence reads: CASSQSDSNTGELFF. The CDR3 DNA is TGCGCCAGCAGCCAAAGTGACTCAAACACCGGGGAGCTGTTTTTT.

The chain recombines TRBV23-1 with TRBJ2-5; no firm D call. TRBV23-1 is an ORF; its function is uncertain. Trimming removed 3 bases from V and 5 bases from J, with 25 bases in between. This CDR3 is built from 18 residues. The CDR3 sequence is CASSHGGEGPAGRETQYF. The CDR3 nucleotides are TGCGCCAGCAGTCACGGCGGTGAAGGCCCAGCCGGGCGGGAGACCCAGTACTTC.

The chain employs TRBV6-5 and TRBJ2-5; D is possibly TRBD1 (6 bases). Between the trimmed V and J ends, which lost 6 bases and 5 bases, there was a span of 16 bases. The CDR3 length is 14 residues. Germline V CDR1 and CDR2: MNHEY, SVGAGI. DNA for the CDR3: TGTGCCAGCAGCTTTCAGGGGAGTGGGGAGACCCAGTACTTC. This codes for CASSFQGSGETQYF.

The chain uses TRBV4-1 and TRBJ1-1, with D unclear. Deletions cut 1 base from V and 5 bases from J, with 17 bases between. Germline V gives CDR1 MGHRA, CDR2 YSYEKL. This CDR3 is built from 16 residues. Written as DNA, the CDR3 is TGCGCCAGCAGCCAAGGCCTGGAACAGTTAAATACTGAAGCTTTCTTT. This sequence encodes CASSQGLEQLNTEAFF.

The chain links TRBV28 to TRBJ2-7, with a tentative D call TRBD2 (6 bases). With 5 bases removed from V and 6 bases from J, the gap between germline ends came to 17 bases. Germline CDR1 reads MDHEN; CDR2 reads SYDVKM. CDR3 length equals 14 residues. Here the CDR3 reads CASSPPTRSGEQYF. The CDR3, as DNA: TGTGCCAGCAGTCCCCCGACTAGGAGCGGCGAGCAGTACTTC.

The rearrangement joins TRBV18 to TRBJ2-3, with 9 bases that match TRBD2. Germline V gene data show CDR1 as KGHSH and CDR2 as LQKENI. The CDR3 contains 17 residues. J was trimmed by 2 bases and V by 3 bases; bases with no gene match: 9. The chain's CDR3 is CASSPNGAGGPTDTQYF. CDR3 DNA: TGTGCCAGCTCACCCAATGGGGCGGGAGGGCCCACAGATACGCAGTATTTT.

The chain joins TRBV6-5 to TRBJ1-2; 9 bases align to TRBD1. The V gene end was trimmed by 3 bases and the J gene end by 6 bases; junction bases not matched to a gene: 5. CDR1 MNHEY and CDR2 SVGAGI come from the germline V gene. The CDR3 has 14 amino acids. The CDR3 sequence: CASSYPGQGNGYTF. Here the CDR3 DNA reads TGTGCCAGCAGTTATCCGGGACAGGGTAATGGCTACACCTTC.

This clone occurred once. This specimen includes other DNA sequences encoding the same CDR3. This sequence joins TRBV4-3 and TRBJ2-7; D is uncertain. CDR3 size: 13 residues. In germline, CDR1 is LGHNA, CDR2 YSLEER. Trimming took off 1 base at V and 4 bases at J, with 8 bases between the two ends. The CDR3 is CASSQGTTYEQYF. The CDR3 bases are TGCGCCAGCAGCCAAGGCACGACGTACGAGCAGTACTTC.

J is TRBJ2-7 and V is TRBV14; the match to TRBD1 covers 11 bases. The CDR3 runs to 16 residues. Germline V gene sequence: CDR1 SGHDN, CDR2 FVKESK. Trimming took 3 bases from V and 5 from J; bases not matched to a gene: 9. DNA for the CDR3: TGTGCCAGCAGCCACAGCCCGGGACAGGGGGGAAACGAGCAGTACTTC. This translates into CASSHSPGQGGNEQYF.

The rearrangement uses TRBV2 and TRBJ2-7; tentatively, D is TRBD2 (5 bases). CDR3 size: 13 residues. Germline CDR1 is SNHLY and CDR2 is FYNNEI. Between the trimmed V and J ends, which lost 6 bases and 3 bases, there was a span of 12 bases. The CDR3 DNA reads as TGTGCCAGCAGCGCCCCCGGGGACTACGAGCAGTACTTC. Protein product: CASSAPGDYEQYF.

This chain connects TRBV5-1 to TRBJ2-1; 9 positions match TRBD2. Germline V lookup: CDR1 SGHRS, CDR2 YFSETQ. J gave up 9 bases and V 1 base, and 8 bases lay outside the gene matches. The CDR3 has 15 residues. The CDR3 DNA follows: TGCGCCAGCAGCTTGAGTCTAGCGGGATTGAGTGAGCAGTTCTTC. Translation: CASSLSLAGLSEQFF.

The sample holds a few counts of this clone. V and J are TRBV25-1 and TRBJ2-7; D remains ambiguous. The CDR3 covers 11 residues. Germline CDR1 is MGHDK and CDR2 is SYGVNS. The V and J ends lost 5 bases and 6 bases respectively, with 8 bases between them. The CDR3 sequence is CASSQESEQYF. DNA of the CDR3: TGTGCCAGCAGTCAAGAATCCGAGCAGTACTTC.

The chain has TRBV21-1 and TRBJ1-5. TRBV21-1 is an annotated pseudogene. The CDR3 covers 17 residues. This CDR3 reads CASSKVPGAPMRQPQHF. CDR3 bases: TGTGCCAGCAGCAAAGTCCCCGGAGCCCCTATGAGGCAGCCCCAGCATTTT.

This clone was recorded once. An end of the junction differs from the germline gene, which may be a read error. The chain employs TRBV7-9 and TRBJ2-7, with D perhaps TRBD1 (5 bases). The CDR3 runs to 13 residues. The germline CDR1 and CDR2 sequences are SEHNR and FQNEAQ (reference sequence). The CDR3 coding sequence is TGTGCCGGCAGCCAGAACCAGGGAAACGAGCAGTACTTC. This gives the protein CAGSQNQGNEQYF.

The rearrangement links TRBV2 to TRBJ2-1; a weak D match, TRBD1 (6 bases). CDR1 is SNHLY, CDR2 FYNNEI, per germline. V was shortened by 6 bases and J by 9 bases, with 21 bases between the two germline ends. This CDR3 spans 15 amino acids. The CDR3 here is CASREDSMISGEQFF. The CDR3 DNA sequence: TGTGCCAGCAGGGAGGACAGTATGATCAGTGGTGAGCAGTTCTTC.

The chain joins TRBV5-1 to TRBJ2-2, with 7 bases aligning to TRBD1. This CDR3 spans 13 amino acids. In germline, CDR1 is SGHRS, CDR2 YFSETQ. V gave up 7 bases and J gave up 1 base; unmatched junction bases: 1. The CDR3 sequence is CASWTGNTGELFF. Written as DNA, the CDR3 is TGCGCCAGCTGGACAGGGAACACCGGGGAGCTGTTTTTT.

V is TRBV19 and J is TRBJ1-4, with a tentative D call TRBD1 (5 bases). Germline V gene data show CDR1 as LNHDA and CDR2 as SQIVND (reference sequence). The V and J ends lost 4 bases and 7 bases respectively, with 16 bases between them. CDR3 length: 15 amino acids. The CDR3 spells CASSTSAGRGEKLFF. The CDR3 DNA is TGTGCCAGTAGTACTTCGGCAGGGAGAGGTGAAAAACTGTTTTTT.

The V call is TRBV7-2, the J call TRBJ2-7; D possibly uses TRBD1 or TRBD2 (5 bases each). Trimming removed 1 base from V and 9 bases from J, with 13 bases in between. Germline lookup yields CDR1 SGHTA and CDR2 FQGNSA. The CDR3 is 13 residues long. This chain's CDR3 is CASSLGDPPRQYF. The CDR3 DNA reads TGTGCCAGCAGCTTAGGGGACCCTCCGAGGCAGTACTTC.

The DNA for the CDR3 is TGTGCCAGCAGCTATGGCGGACTAGCAAACACCGGGGAGCTGTTTTTT. Its translation is CASSYGGLANTGELFF. The chain is built from TRBV7-2 and TRBJ2-2, with 8 bases aligning to TRBD2. The CDR3 runs 16 residues. Germline values: CDR1 SGHTA, CDR2 FQGNSA. V lost 4 bases and J lost 2; bases outside the gene matches: 6.

V gene TRBV5-4 combines with J gene TRBJ2-1, with 8 bases matching TRBD2. The trim removed 3 bases at V and 6 bases at J, leaving 14 bases unmatched. This CDR3 is built from 17 residues. CDR1 is SGHNT, CDR2 YYREEE, per germline (reference sequence). In DNA, the CDR3 is TGTGCCAGCAGCTCGACCCCTCGAGCGGGAGTGTCCAATGAGCAGTTCTTC. This codes for CASSSTPRAGVSNEQFF. Full variable domain (remainder filled in from reference TRBV5-4 and TRBJ2-1): ETGVTQSPTHLIKTRGQQVTLRCSSQSGHNTVSWYQQALGQGPQFIFQYYREEENGRGNFPPRFSGLQFPNYSSELNVNALELDDSALYLCASSSTPRAGVSNEQFFGPGTRLTVL.

This rearrangement joins TRBV18 to TRBJ1-5; unclear D gene. This CDR3 spans 14 amino acids. The V end was cut by 1 base, the J end by 7 bases, with 11 bases between. Germline CDR1 and CDR2: KGHSH and LQKENI. CDR3 coding DNA: TGTGCCAGCTCACCACTGCCCAGATCACAGCCCCAGCATTTT. Its protein product is CASSPLPRSQPQHF.